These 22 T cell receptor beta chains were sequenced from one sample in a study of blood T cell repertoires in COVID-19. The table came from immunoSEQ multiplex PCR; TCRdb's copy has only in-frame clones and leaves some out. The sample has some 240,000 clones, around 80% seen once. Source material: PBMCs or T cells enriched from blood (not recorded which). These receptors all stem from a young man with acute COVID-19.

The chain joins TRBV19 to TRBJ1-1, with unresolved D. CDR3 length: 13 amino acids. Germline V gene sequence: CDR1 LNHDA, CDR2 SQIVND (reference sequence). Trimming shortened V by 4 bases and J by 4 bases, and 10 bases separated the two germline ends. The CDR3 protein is CASSTSRSTEAFF. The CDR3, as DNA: TGTGCCAGTAGTACAAGCCGGAGCACTGAAGCTTTCTTT.

CDR3: CAWREVAGGGQYF. For the CDR3, the DNA is TGTGCCTGGAGGGAAGTAGCGGGGGGAGGGCAGTATTTT. The rearrangement joins TRBV30 to TRBJ2-3; 10 bases map to TRBD2. The CDR3 sequence is 13 residues long. Trimming took 3 bases from V and 11 from J; bases not matched to a gene: 8. Germline values: CDR1 GTSNPN, CDR2 SVGIG (reference sequence).

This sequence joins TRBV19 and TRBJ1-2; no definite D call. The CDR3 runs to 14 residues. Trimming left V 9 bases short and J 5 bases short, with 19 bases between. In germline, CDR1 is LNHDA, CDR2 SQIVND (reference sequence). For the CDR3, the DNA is TGTGCCAGCGGGGTTGAGGGAATCGGGTATGGCTACACCTTC. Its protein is CASGVEGIGYGYTF.

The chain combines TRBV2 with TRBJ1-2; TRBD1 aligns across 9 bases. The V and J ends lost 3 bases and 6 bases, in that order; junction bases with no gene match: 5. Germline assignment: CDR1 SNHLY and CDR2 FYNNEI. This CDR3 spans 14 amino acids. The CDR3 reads CASSERDRVDGYTF. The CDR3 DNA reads TGTGCCAGCAGTGAGCGGGACAGGGTGGATGGCTACACCTTC.

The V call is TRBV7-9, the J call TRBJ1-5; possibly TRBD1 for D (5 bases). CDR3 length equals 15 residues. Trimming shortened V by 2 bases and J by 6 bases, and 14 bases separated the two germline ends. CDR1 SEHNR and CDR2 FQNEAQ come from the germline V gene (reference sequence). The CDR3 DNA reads TGTGCCAGCAGCTTATCCAGTAGGGGAGGTCAGCCCCAGCATTTT. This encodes CASSLSSRGGQPQHF.

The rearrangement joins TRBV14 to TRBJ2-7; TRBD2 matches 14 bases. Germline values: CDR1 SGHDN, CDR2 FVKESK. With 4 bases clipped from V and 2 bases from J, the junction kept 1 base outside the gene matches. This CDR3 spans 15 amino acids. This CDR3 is CASSLGLAGAYEQYV. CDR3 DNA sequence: TGTGCCAGCAGCCTGGGACTAGCGGGAGCCTACGAGCAGTACGTC.

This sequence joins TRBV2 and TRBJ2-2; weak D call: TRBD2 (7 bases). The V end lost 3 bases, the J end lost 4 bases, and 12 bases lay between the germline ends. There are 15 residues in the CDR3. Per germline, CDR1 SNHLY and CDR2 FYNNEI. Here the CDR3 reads CASSDRGGSTGELFF. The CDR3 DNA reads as TGTGCCAGCAGTGATAGGGGGGGGAGCACCGGGGAGCTGTTTTTT.

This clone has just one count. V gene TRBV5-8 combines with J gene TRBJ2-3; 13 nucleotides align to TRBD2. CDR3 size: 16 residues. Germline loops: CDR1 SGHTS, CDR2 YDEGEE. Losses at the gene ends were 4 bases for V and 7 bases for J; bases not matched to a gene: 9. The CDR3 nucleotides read TGTGCCAGCAGCCAGGGACTAGCGGGGATTATTAATACGCAGTATTTT. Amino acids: CASSQGLAGIINTQYF.

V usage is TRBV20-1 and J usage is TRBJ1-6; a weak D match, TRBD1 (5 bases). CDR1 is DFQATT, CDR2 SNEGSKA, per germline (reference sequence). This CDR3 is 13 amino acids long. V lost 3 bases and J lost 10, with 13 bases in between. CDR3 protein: CSASSRVESPLHF. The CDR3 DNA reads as TGCAGTGCTAGTAGCAGGGTAGAATCACCCCTCCACTTT.

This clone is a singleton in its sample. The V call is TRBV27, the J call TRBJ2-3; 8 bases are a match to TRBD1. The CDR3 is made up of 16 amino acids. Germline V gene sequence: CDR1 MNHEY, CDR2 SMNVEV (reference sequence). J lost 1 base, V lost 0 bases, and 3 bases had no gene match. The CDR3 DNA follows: TGTGCCAGCAGTTTATCCCGGGGACAGGGCACAGATACGCAGTATTTT. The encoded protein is CASSLSRGQGTDTQYF.

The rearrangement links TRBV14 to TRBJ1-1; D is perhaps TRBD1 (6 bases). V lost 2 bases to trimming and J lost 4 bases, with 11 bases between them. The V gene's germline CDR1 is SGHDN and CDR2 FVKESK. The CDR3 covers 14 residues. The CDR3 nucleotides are TGTGCCAGCAGCCAATACAGGGACGGCACTGAAGCTTTCTTT. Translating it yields CASSQYRDGTEAFF.

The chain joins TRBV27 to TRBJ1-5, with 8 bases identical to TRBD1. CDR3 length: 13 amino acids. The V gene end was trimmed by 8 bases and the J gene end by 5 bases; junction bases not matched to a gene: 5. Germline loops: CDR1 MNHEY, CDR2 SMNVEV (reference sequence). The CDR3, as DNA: TGTGCCAGCGGAGCAGGGGGCTATCAGCCCCAGCATTTT. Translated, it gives CASGAGGYQPQHF.

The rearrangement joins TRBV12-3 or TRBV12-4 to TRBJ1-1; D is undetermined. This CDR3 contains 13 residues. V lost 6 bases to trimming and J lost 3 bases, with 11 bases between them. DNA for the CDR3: TGTGCCAGCAGACTTCAAATGGACACTGAAGCTTTCTTT. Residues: CASRLQMDTEAFF.

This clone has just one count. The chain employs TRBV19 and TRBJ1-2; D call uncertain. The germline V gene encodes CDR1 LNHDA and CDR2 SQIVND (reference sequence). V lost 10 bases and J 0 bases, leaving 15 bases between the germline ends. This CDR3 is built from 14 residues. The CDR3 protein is CATRGPPPNYGYTF. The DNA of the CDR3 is TGTGCCACCCGAGGGCCACCCCCTAACTATGGCTACACCTTC.

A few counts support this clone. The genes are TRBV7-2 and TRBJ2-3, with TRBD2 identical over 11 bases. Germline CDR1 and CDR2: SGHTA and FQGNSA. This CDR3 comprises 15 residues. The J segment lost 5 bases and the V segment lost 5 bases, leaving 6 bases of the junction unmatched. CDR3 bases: TGTGCCAGCAGCCTCCCTGGGACTAGCGGAGATACGCAGTATTTT. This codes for CASSLPGTSGDTQYF.

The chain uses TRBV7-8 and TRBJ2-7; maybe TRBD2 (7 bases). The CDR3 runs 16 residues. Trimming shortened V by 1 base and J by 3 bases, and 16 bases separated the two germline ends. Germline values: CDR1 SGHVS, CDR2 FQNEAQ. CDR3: CASSLGGGAIGYEQYV. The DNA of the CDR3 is TGTGCCAGCAGCTTAGGTGGGGGGGCTATAGGCTACGAGCAGTACGTC.

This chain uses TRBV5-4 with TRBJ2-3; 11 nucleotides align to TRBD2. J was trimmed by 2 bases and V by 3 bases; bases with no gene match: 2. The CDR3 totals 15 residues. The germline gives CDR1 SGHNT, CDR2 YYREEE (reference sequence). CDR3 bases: TGTGCCAGCAGCTCTAGCGGGGGGCACACAGATACGCAGTATTTT. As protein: CASSSSGGHTDTQYF.

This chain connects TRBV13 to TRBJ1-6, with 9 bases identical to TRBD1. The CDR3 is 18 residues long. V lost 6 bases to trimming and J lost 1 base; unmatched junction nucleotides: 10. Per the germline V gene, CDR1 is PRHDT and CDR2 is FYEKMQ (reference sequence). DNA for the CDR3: TGTGCCAGCAGGTCGACGATACAGGGGGCGTCCTATAATTCACCCCTCCACTTT. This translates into CASRSTIQGASYNSPLHF.

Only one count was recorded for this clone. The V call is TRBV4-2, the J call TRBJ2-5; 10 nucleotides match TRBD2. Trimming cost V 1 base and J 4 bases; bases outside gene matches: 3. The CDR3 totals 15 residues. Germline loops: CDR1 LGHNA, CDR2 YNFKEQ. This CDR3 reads CASSQVLAGAETQYF. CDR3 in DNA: TGTGCCAGCAGCCAAGTCCTAGCGGGAGCAGAGACCCAGTACTTC.

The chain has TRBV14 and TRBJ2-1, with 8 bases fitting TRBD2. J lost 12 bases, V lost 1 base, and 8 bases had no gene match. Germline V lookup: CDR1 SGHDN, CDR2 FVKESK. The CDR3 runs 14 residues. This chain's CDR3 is CASSQAGGKRVQFF. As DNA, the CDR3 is TGTGCCAGCAGCCAAGCGGGGGGGAAGAGGGTGCAGTTCTTC.

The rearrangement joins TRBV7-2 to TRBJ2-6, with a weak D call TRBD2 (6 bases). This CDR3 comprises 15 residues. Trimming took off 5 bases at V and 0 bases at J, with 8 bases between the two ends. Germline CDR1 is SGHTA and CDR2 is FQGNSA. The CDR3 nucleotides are TGTGCCAGCAGCAGGGACTTCTCTGGGGCCAACGTCCTGACTTTC. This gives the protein CASSRDFSGANVLTF.

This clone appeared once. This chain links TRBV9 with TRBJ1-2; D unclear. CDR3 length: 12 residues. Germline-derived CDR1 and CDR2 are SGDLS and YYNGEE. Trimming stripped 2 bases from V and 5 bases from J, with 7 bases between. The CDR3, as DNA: TGTGCCAGCAGCGTTCCCTTATATGGCTACACCTTC. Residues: CASSVPLYGYTF.